The 29 T cell receptor beta chains below all came from one sample that was sequenced in a study of Ad26.COV2.S vaccination and SARS-CoV-2 variants. The table came from immunoSEQ multiplex PCR; TCRdb's copy has only in-frame clones and leaves some out. The table records around 370,000 clones, about 85% of them present only once. The treatment was: 15 to 20 received Ad26.COV2.S at low or high dose, single or two shots; a few received placebo; per-sample allocation not given. Samples were taken on day 63 after the first vaccine or placebo injection. This material consisted of peripheral blood, taken in a trial of Ad26.COV2.S vaccine versus placebo. These receptors came from a person between 18 and 60 years old who received the Ad26.COV2.S COVID-19 vaccine or a placebo.

The V call is TRBV4-3, the J call TRBJ2-2; a weak D match, TRBD1 (5 bases). V lost 2 bases, J lost 4 bases, and 8 bases lay in between. CDR3 length: 14 residues. Germline lookup yields CDR1 LGHNA and CDR2 YSLEER. CDR3 amino acids: CASSQFTGTGELFF. The CDR3 bases are TGCGCCAGCAGCCAATTTACAGGCACCGGGGAGCTGTTTTTT.

This chain connects TRBV11-2 to TRBJ1-1, with a tentative D call TRBD1 (5 bases). The V end was cut by 6 bases, the J end by 0 bases, with 14 bases between. CDR1 SGHAT and CDR2 FQNNGV come from the germline V gene. The CDR3 runs to 15 residues. The CDR3 nucleotides read TGTGCCAGCAGTACAGCAGGGAACATGAACACTGAAGCTTTCTTT. It yields the protein CASSTAGNMNTEAFF. The complete variable domain, with remaining parts taken from reference TRBV11-2 and TRBJ1-1, reads EAGVAQSPRYKIIEKRQSVAFWCNPISGHATLYWYQQILGQGPKLLIQFQNNGVVDDSQLPKDRFSAERLKGVDSTLKIQPAKLEDSAVYLCASSTAGNMNTEAFFGQGTRLTVV.

The J gene is TRBJ2-7, the V gene TRBV5-6, with D unclear. Germline V lookup: CDR1 SGHDT, CDR2 YYEEEE. The CDR3 totals 12 residues. Trimming took off 0 bases at V and 6 bases at J, with 7 bases between the two ends. This CDR3 is CASSLAPLEQYF. As DNA, the CDR3 is TGTGCCAGCAGCTTGGCCCCTCTCGAGCAGTACTTC.

Comment on this clone: Other DNA sequences of this sample code for an identical CDR3. The CDR3 region is CASSQGLAGSYEQYF. CDR3 DNA: TGTGCCAGCAGCCAAGGCCTAGCGGGCTCCTACGAGCAGTACTTC. The J gene is TRBJ2-7, the V gene TRBV3-1 (or the pseudogene TRBV3-2), with TRBD2 identical over 8 bases. The CDR3 has 15 amino acids. Germline V lookup: CDR1 LGHDT, CDR2 YNNKEL (reference sequence). The V gene end was trimmed by 1 base and the J gene end by 0 bases; junction bases not matched to a gene: 2.

The genes are TRBV7-8 and TRBJ1-4, with 7 bases that match TRBD1. The CDR3 covers 15 residues. Germline trimming cut 5 bases from V and 8 bases from J; bases unmatched to any gene: 11. Germline V gives CDR1 SGHVS, CDR2 FQNEAQ. The CDR3 nucleotides are TGTGCCAGCAGCCGGAACAGGGGCTCTAGGGAAAAACTGTTTTTT. Protein product: CASSRNRGSREKLFF.

The rearrangement joins TRBV7-2 to TRBJ1-5; maybe TRBD1 (5 bases). Trimming left V 5 bases short and J 6 bases short, with 14 bases between. Germline loops: CDR1 SGHTA, CDR2 FQGNSA. CDR3 length: 14 residues. In DNA form, the CDR3 reads TGTGCCAGCAGCCTGGGTGGCGGGGGTCAGCCCCAGCATTTT. It yields the protein CASSLGGGGQPQHF.

The chain recombines TRBV7-2 with TRBJ2-3; D not resolved. The germline V and J ends were trimmed by 3 bases and 2 bases, with 9 bases remaining between them. The germline CDR1 and CDR2 sequences are SGHTA and FQGNSA. The CDR3 length is 14 residues. This CDR3 reads CASSFDRFTDTQYF. CDR3 DNA sequence: TGTGCCAGCAGCTTCGATAGATTCACAGATACGCAGTATTTT.

V gene TRBV6-4 combines with J gene TRBJ1-4, with no clear D. The V gene's germline CDR1 is MRHNA and CDR2 SNTAGT. The CDR3 has 15 amino acids. V was pared by 3 bases and J by 6 bases, with 14 bases between. The CDR3 DNA sequence: TGTGCCAGCAGTGAATACGGGGTACGGGATGAAAAACTGTTTTTT. It translates to CASSEYGVRDEKLFF.

CDR3 amino acids: CASSLTGLGNTEAFF. CDR3 DNA sequence: TGTGCCAGCAGCCTGACAGGGTTGGGGAACACTGAAGCTTTCTTT. This sequence joins TRBV13 and TRBJ1-1; 7 bases agree with TRBD1. Germline values: CDR1 PRHDT, CDR2 FYEKMQ (reference sequence). This CDR3 region has 15 residues. With 5 bases clipped from V and 1 base from J, the junction kept 7 bases outside the gene matches.

This sequence joins TRBV5-1 and TRBJ2-7; TRBD1 agrees at 9 bases. V was clipped by 3 bases and J by 2 bases; unmatched bases: 6. Germline values: CDR1 SGHRS, CDR2 YFSETQ. This CDR3 contains 15 residues. The CDR3 protein is CASSSLGTGTYEQYF. The CDR3 nucleotides are TGCGCCAGCAGCTCCCTCGGGACAGGGACCTACGAGCAGTACTTC.

The chain uses TRBV9 and TRBJ2-3; 10 bases are a match to TRBD2. Germline assignment: CDR1 SGDLS and CDR2 YYNGEE. CDR3 length equals 18 residues. V lost 0 bases to trimming and J lost 1 base; unmatched junction nucleotides: 8. CDR3 region: CASSVAKIAGGRTDTQYF. For the CDR3, the DNA is TGTGCCAGCAGCGTAGCTAAGATAGCGGGGGGACGCACAGATACGCAGTATTTT.

This clone has a single count. The V gene is TRBV27, the J gene TRBJ1-6; no firm D call. Trimming stripped 5 bases from V and 1 base from J, with 12 bases between. CDR3 length: 16 amino acids. The germline CDR1 and CDR2 sequences are MNHEY and SMNVEV (reference sequence). The CDR3 DNA is TGTGCCAGCAGTCCCATAAGAGGGTCCTATAATTCACCCCTCCACTTT. This encodes CASSPIRGSYNSPLHF.

The chain employs TRBV5-4 and TRBJ2-7; 9 nucleotides align to TRBD1. The germline CDR1 and CDR2 sequences are SGHNT and YYREEE (reference sequence). The CDR3 covers 15 residues. The V gene end was trimmed by 4 bases and the J gene end by 5 bases; junction bases not matched to a gene: 10. Here the CDR3 reads CASSGPGQGTHEQYF. The CDR3 nucleotides read TGTGCCAGCAGCGGACCGGGACAGGGAACCCACGAGCAGTACTTC.

This clone is labeled medium-sized. The chain is built from TRBV3-1 (or the pseudogene TRBV3-2) and TRBJ2-3; 8 bases match TRBD2. Germline trimming cut 4 bases from V and 2 bases from J; bases unmatched to any gene: 8. Germline lookup yields CDR1 LGHDT and CDR2 YNNKEL (reference sequence). CDR3 length equals 16 residues. CDR3 sequence: CASSPMQTSVTDTQYF. For the CDR3, the DNA is TGTGCCAGCAGCCCCATGCAGACTAGCGTCACAGATACGCAGTATTTT.

The gene calls are TRBV4-1 and TRBJ2-1, with 7 nucleotides matching TRBD2. J was trimmed by 7 bases and V by 5 bases; bases with no gene match: 20. CDR3 length: 18 residues. The germline gives CDR1 MGHRA, CDR2 YSYEKL. CDR3 loop: CASSEGLAARGVGNEQFF. CDR3 DNA sequence: TGCGCCAGCAGCGAAGGGTTGGCCGCCCGGGGGGTTGGAAATGAGCAGTTCTTC.

The chain has TRBV9 and TRBJ2-2; the D is unclear. Per the germline V gene, CDR1 is SGDLS and CDR2 is YYNGEE. The CDR3 spans 13 residues. The V gene lost 4 bases and the J gene lost 5 bases, with 9 bases spanning the gap. The CDR3: CASSPRTTGELFF. In DNA, the CDR3 is TGTGCCAGCAGCCCCAGGACGACCGGGGAGCTGTTTTTT.

This clone was picked up one time. The rearrangement uses TRBV24-1 and TRBJ2-1, with 8 nucleotides matching TRBD2. The CDR3 spans 12 residues. J lost 10 bases, V lost 8 bases, and 6 bases had no gene match. Germline values: CDR1 KGHDR, CDR2 SFDVKD. The CDR3 DNA is TGTGCCACCACAGGTATAGCGGGAGAGCAGTTCTTC. Translating it yields CATTGIAGEQFF.

The chain has TRBV19 and TRBJ2-2, with D tentatively TRBD2 (6 bases). This CDR3 has 14 amino acids. The germline V and J ends were trimmed by 7 bases and 6 bases, with 15 bases remaining between them. Germline CDR1 LNHDA, CDR2 SQIVND (reference sequence). CDR3 DNA sequence: TGTGCCAGTATGGGGGGTCCTCCGGCCGGGGAGCTGTTTTTT. Its protein product is CASMGGPPAGELFF.

The chain couples TRBV5-4 to TRBJ2-7; 8 positions match TRBD2. The junction had 10 bases not matched to a gene; V was cut back by 1 base and J by 4 bases. The CDR3 runs to 16 residues. From germline, CDR1 is SGHNT and CDR2 YYREEE (reference sequence). CDR3 nucleotide sequence: TGTGCCAGCAGCTTGTACGGGAGGGGGGTTTCGTACGAGCAGTACTTC. Its translation: CASSLYGRGVSYEQYF.

With regard to this clone: An end of the junction differs from the germline gene, which may be a read error. This rearrangement joins TRBV9 to TRBJ1-2; D gene unclear. The germline V gene encodes CDR1 SGDLS and CDR2 YYNGEE. The CDR3 extends over 11 amino acids. CDR3 in amino acids: CASSGVRHPSF. The CDR3 DNA follows: TGTGCCAGCAGCGGTGTGCGCCACCCTTCGTTC.

The chain uses TRBV7-2 and TRBJ2-5; 9 bases match TRBD2. Germline CDR1 reads SGHTA; CDR2 reads FQGNSA. Trimming cost V 2 bases and J 4 bases; bases outside gene matches: 8. This CDR3 contains 16 residues. CDR3 nucleotide sequence: TGTGCCAGCAGCTTAAGGCGGGGGGGCCTCGGAGAGACCCAGTACTTC. It encodes CASSLRRGGLGETQYF. The entire variable domain, with the rest obtained from reference TRBV7-2 and TRBJ2-5, is as follows: GAGVSQSPSNKVTEKGKDVELRCDPISGHTALYWYRQSLGQGLEFLIYFQGNSAPDKSGLPSDRFSAERTGGSVSTLTIQRTQQEDSAVYLCASSLRRGGLGETQYFGPGTRLLVL.

This chain uses TRBV6-2 or TRBV6-3 with TRBJ2-1, with a tentative D call TRBD2 (5 bases). The V end was cut by 0 bases, the J end by 3 bases, with 18 bases between. Germline CDR1 reads MNHEY; CDR2 reads SVGEGT. The CDR3 is 18 amino acids. The CDR3 bases are TGTGCCAGCAGTTACTCGACTTGGGTGGACGGGGACTACAATGAGCAGTTCTTC. It codes for CASSYSTWVDGDYNEQFF.

The sample holds one count of this clone. The chain links TRBV19 to TRBJ1-1; 10 bases line up with TRBD1. Germline CDR1 and CDR2: LNHDA and SQIVND (reference sequence). V was pared by 5 bases and J by 4 bases, with 22 bases of the junction left unmatched. The CDR3 extends over 20 amino acids. The CDR3 spells CASSPRNYAWRDRGVTEAFF. CDR3 nucleotide sequence: TGTGCCAGTAGTCCTCGAAATTACGCCTGGCGGGACAGGGGCGTCACTGAAGCTTTCTTT.

Ten or more counts support this clone. The chain joins TRBV12-5 to TRBJ2-7; tentative D call: TRBD1 (5 bases). The CDR3 sequence is 13 residues long. V was pared by 1 base and J by 2 bases, with 6 bases between. Germline V gives CDR1 LGHNT, CDR2 FRNRAP. In nucleotides, the CDR3 is TGTGCTAGTGGTTTGGGACAGACCTACGAGCAGTACTTC. Translation gives CASGLGQTYEQYF.

CDR3 sequence: CASSLEGAGQSTDTQYF. CDR3 DNA sequence: TGCGCCAGCAGCTTGGAGGGGGCAGGACAAAGCACAGATACGCAGTATTTT. V is TRBV5-1 and J is TRBJ2-3; 7 positions agree with TRBD1. V shed 0 bases and J 0 bases; nucleotides not matched to a gene: 7. The germline V gene encodes CDR1 SGHRS and CDR2 YFSETQ. The CDR3 has 17 amino acids.

This clone showed up many times. The genes are TRBV2 and TRBJ2-5, with D perhaps TRBD1 (6 bases). The V end was cut by 3 bases, the J end by 1 base, with 9 bases between. This CDR3 spans 14 amino acids. The V gene's germline CDR1 is SNHLY and CDR2 FYNNEI. The CDR3 here is CASSDRGRQETQYF. CDR3 bases: TGTGCCAGCAGTGACAGGGGCCGCCAAGAGACCCAGTACTTC.

V usage is TRBV5-6 and J usage is TRBJ1-1; D might be TRBD1 (5 bases). There are 14 residues in the CDR3. The germline V gene has CDR1 SGHDT and CDR2 YYEEEE. V lost 4 bases and J lost 0, with 10 bases in between. CDR3 DNA sequence: TGTGCCAGCAGCCCTGACAGCCTGAACACTGAAGCTTTCTTT. Translation: CASSPDSLNTEAFF. Complete variable domain (other parts from reference TRBV5-6 and TRBJ1-1): DAGVTQSPTHLIKTRGQQVTLRCSPKSGHDTVSWYQQALGQGPQFIFQYYEEEERQRGNFPDRFSGHQFPNYSSELNVNALLLGDSALYLCASSPDSLNTEAFFGQGTRLTVV.

The chain couples TRBV6-1 to TRBJ1-5, with D hard to call. Per the germline V gene, CDR1 is MNHNS and CDR2 is SASEGT. With 4 bases removed from V and 0 bases from J, the gap between germline ends came to 13 bases. The CDR3 is made up of 16 amino acids. The CDR3 is CASSAGVPNSNQPQHF. DNA of the CDR3: TGTGCCAGCAGTGCCGGTGTGCCGAATAGCAATCAGCCCCAGCATTTT.

Comments on this clone: This sample also contains other DNA sequences that code for the same CDR3. V and J are TRBV19 and TRBJ2-5; no clear D. CDR3 length: 13 amino acids. Germline V gene sequence: CDR1 LNHDA, CDR2 SQIVND (reference sequence). Trimming removed 0 bases at V and 3 bases at J, with 5 bases between. CDR3 sequence (DNA): TGTGCCAGTAGTATAGATTGGGAAGAGACCCAGTACTTC. Translation gives CASSIDWEETQYF.